The next 5 T cell receptor beta chains were all read from a single sample in a study of breast tumors, draining lymph nodes, adjacent tissues. TCRdb reanalysed the multiplex PCR reads using MiXCR and keeps one entry per CDR3 protein. The sample has around 17,000 distinct CDR3 sequences; less than 45% are singletons. Sequencing was performed on tumor-adjacent breast tissue. The receptors come from a female donor with breast cancer. Some clones in this sample may be carry-over from other donors' samples.

This chain links TRBV30 with TRBJ2-7; D possibly corresponds to TRBD1 (6 bases). The CDR3 spans 14 residues. The V gene lost 0 bases and the J gene lost 2 bases, with 11 bases spanning the gap. Germline V lookup: CDR1 GTSNPN, CDR2 SVGIG (reference sequence). The CDR3 region has the DNA TGTGCCTGGAGTGTACTACAGGGTCCCTACGAGCAGTACTTC. Translation gives CAWSVLQGPYEQYF.

The chain employs TRBV10-1 and TRBJ2-2; the D is unclear. Trimming left V 5 bases short and J 13 bases short, with 20 bases between. CDR1 is WNHNN, CDR2 SYGVQD, per germline (reference sequence). The CDR3 covers 14 residues. CDR3 DNA: TGCGCCAGCAGTCCCCTTCCCGGTCCGGGTGGGCTGTTTTTT. Translated: CASSPLPGPGGLFF.

This clonotype was recorded many times. The chain uses TRBV18 and TRBJ1-4; D is possibly TRBD1 (6 bases). Trimming removed 2 bases from V and 5 bases from J, with 12 bases in between. CDR3 length: 15 amino acids. Germline CDR1 is KGHSH and CDR2 is LQKENI. CDR3 residues: CASSPGGRINEKLFF. In DNA, the CDR3 is TGTGCCAGCTCACCAGGGGGCAGGATAAATGAAAAACTGTTTTTT.

This clonotype came up many times. The rearrangement joins TRBV20-1 to TRBJ2-2; 11 bases fit TRBD2. CDR3 length: 14 residues. The germline CDR1 and CDR2 sequences are DFQATT and SNEGSKA (reference sequence). J lost 3 bases, V lost 4 bases, and 1 base had no gene match. The CDR3 reads CSAILAGDTGELFF. The CDR3 DNA reads as TGCAGTGCTATACTAGCGGGAGACACCGGGGAGCTGTTTTTT.

Sample share makes this clonotype medium-sized (0.01 to 0.1%). V and J are TRBV20-1 and TRBJ2-3; no clear D gene. Per the germline V gene, CDR1 is DFQATT and CDR2 is SNEGSKA (reference sequence). Trimming took 7 bases from V and 4 from J, leaving 12 bases between them. This CDR3 region has 12 residues. The chain's CDR3 is CSGGLSSDTQYF. In nucleotides, the CDR3 is TGCAGTGGTGGGTTGTCATCAGATACGCAGTATTTT.